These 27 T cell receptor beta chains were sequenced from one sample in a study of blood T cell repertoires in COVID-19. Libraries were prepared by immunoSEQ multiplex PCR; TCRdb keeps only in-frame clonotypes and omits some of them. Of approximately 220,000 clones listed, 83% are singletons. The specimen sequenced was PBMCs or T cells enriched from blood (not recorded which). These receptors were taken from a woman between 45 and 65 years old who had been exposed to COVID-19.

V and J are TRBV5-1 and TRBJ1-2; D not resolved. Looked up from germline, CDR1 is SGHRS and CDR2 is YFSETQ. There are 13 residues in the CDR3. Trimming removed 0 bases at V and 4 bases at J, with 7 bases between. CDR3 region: CASSLAGSYGYTF. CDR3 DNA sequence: TGCGCCAGCAGCTTGGCGGGGAGCTATGGCTACACCTTC. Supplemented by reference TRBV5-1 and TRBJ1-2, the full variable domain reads KAGVTQTPRYLIKTRGQQVTLSCSPISGHRSVSWYQQTPGQGLQFLFEYFSETQRNKGNFPGRFSGRQFSNSRSEMNVSTLELGDSALYLCASSLAGSYGYTFGSGTRLTVV.

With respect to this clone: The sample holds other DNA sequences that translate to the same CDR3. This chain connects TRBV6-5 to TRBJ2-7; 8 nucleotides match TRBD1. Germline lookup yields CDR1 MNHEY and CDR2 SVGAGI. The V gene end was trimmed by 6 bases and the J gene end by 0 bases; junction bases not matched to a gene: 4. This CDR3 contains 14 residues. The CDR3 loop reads CASRRTGSSYEQYF. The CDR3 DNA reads TGTGCCAGCAGGAGGACAGGGAGCTCCTACGAGCAGTACTTC.

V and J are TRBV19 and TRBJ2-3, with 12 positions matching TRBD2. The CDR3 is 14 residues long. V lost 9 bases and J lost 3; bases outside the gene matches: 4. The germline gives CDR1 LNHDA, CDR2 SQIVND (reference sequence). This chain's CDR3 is CASGLAGYTDTQYF. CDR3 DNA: TGTGCCAGCGGACTAGCGGGGTATACAGATACGCAGTATTTT.

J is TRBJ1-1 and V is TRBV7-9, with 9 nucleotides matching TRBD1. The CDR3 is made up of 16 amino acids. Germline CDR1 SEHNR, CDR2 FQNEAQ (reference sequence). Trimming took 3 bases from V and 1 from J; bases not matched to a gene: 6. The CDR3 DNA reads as TGTGCCAGCAGCTTGTACAGGGGGCGGGGGAACACTGAAGCTTTCTTT. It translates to CASSLYRGRGNTEAFF.

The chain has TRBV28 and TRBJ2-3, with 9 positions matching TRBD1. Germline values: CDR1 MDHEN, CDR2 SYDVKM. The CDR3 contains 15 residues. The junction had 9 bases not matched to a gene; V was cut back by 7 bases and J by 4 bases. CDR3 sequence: CASITGTGLSDTQYF. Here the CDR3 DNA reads TGTGCCAGCATCACCGGGACAGGGCTATCAGATACGCAGTATTTT.

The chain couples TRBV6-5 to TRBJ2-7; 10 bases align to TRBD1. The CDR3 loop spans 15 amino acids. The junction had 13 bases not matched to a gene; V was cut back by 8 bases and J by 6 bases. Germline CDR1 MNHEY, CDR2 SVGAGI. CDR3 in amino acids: CASHSTGTGAREQYF. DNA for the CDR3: TGTGCCAGCCACTCCACCGGGACAGGGGCGCGCGAGCAGTACTTC.

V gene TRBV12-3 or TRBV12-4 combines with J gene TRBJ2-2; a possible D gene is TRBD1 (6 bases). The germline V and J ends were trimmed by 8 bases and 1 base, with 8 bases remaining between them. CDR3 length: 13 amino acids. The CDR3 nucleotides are TGTGCCAGCCTGACAGGGAACACCGGGGAGCTGTTTTTT. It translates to CASLTGNTGELFF.

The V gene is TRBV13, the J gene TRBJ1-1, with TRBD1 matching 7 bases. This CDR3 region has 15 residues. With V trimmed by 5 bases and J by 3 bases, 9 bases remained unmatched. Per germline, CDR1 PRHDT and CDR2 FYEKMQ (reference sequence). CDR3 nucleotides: TGTGCCAGCAGCGGACAGGACAGGTTGGACACTGAAGCTTTCTTT. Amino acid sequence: CASSGQDRLDTEAFF.

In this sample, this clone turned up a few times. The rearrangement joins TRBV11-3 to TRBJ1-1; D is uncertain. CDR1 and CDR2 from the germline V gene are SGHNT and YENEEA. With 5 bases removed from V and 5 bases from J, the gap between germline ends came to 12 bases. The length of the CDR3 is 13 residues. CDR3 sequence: CASSPPGETEAFF. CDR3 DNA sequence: TGTGCCAGCAGCCCACCCGGGGAGACTGAAGCTTTCTTT.

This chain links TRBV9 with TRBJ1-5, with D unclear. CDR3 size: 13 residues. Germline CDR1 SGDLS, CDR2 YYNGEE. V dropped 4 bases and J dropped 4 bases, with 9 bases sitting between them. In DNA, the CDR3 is TGTGCCAGCAGCCCCGACTTAAATCAGCCCCAGCATTTT. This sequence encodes CASSPDLNQPQHF.

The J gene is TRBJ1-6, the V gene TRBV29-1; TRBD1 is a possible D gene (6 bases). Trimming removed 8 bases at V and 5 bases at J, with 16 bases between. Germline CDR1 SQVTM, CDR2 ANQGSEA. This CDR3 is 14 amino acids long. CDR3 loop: CSPLLGQHNSPLHF. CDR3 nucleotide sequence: TGCAGCCCATTGCTCGGACAGCATAATTCACCCCTCCACTTT. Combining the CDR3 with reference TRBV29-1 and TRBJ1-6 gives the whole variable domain SAVISQKPSRDICQRGTSLTIQCQVDSQVTMMFWYRQQPGQSLTLIATANQGSEATYESGFVIDKFPISRPNLTFSTLTVSNMSPEDSSIYLCSPLLGQHNSPLHFGNGTRLTVT.

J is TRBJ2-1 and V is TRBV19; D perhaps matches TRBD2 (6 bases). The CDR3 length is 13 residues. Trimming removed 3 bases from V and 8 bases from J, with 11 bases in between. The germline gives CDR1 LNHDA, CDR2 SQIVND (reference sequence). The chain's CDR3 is CASSMPRGDEQFF. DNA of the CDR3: TGTGCCAGTAGTATGCCACGCGGGGATGAGCAGTTCTTC.

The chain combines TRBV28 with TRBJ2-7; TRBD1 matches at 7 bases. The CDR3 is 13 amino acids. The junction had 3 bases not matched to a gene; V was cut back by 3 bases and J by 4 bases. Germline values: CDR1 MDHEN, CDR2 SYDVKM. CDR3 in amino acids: CASSLYRGYEQYF. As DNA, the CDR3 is TGTGCCAGCAGTTTGTACAGGGGTTACGAGCAGTACTTC.

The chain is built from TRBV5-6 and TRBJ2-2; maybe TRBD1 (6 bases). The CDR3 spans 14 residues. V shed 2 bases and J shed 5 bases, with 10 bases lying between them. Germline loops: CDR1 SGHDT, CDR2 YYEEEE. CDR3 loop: CASSFEQGTGELFF. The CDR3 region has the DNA TGTGCCAGCAGCTTCGAACAGGGAACCGGGGAGCTGTTTTTT.

This CDR3 is CASSLSGTIYNEQFF. CDR3 coding DNA: TGCGCCAGCAGCTTGTCCGGGACTATCTACAATGAGCAGTTCTTC. The chain couples TRBV5-1 to TRBJ2-1; TRBD2 agrees at 7 bases. From germline, CDR1 is SGHRS and CDR2 YFSETQ. This CDR3 is 15 amino acids long. Trimming cost V 1 base and J 3 bases; bases outside gene matches: 4.

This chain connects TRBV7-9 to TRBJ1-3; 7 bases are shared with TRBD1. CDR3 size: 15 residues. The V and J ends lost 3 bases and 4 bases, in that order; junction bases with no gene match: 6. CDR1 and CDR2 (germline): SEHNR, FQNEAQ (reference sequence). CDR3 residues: CASSFSTGDGNTIYF. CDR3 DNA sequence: TGTGCCAGCAGCTTTTCTACAGGGGACGGAAACACCATATATTTT.

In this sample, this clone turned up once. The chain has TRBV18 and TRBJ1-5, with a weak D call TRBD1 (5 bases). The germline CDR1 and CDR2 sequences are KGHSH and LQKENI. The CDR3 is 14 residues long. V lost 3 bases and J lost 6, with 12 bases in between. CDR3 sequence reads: CASSPRGTPQPQHF. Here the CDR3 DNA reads TGTGCCAGCTCACCCCGGGGGACGCCTCAGCCCCAGCATTTT. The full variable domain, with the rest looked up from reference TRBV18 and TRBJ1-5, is NAGVMQNPRHLVRRRGQEARLRCSPMKGHSHVYWYRQLPEEGLKFMVYLQKENIIDESGMPKERFSAEFPKEGPSILRIQQVVRGDSAAYFCASSPRGTPQPQHFGDGTRLSIL.

CDR3 protein: CASSVPSSSGANVLTF. Here the CDR3 DNA reads TGTGCCAGCAGCGTACCGTCTTCTTCTGGGGCCAACGTCCTGACTTTC. V gene TRBV9 combines with J gene TRBJ2-6; D is undetermined. V lost 1 base and J 1 base, leaving 9 bases between the germline ends. Germline lookup yields CDR1 SGDLS and CDR2 YYNGEE. This CDR3 has 16 residues.

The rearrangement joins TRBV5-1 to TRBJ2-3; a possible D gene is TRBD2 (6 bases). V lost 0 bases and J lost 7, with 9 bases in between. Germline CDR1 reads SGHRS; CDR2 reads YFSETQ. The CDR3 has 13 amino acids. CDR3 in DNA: TGCGCCAGCAGCTTGGTGGGCGGGAATACGCAGTATTTT. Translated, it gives CASSLVGGNTQYF.

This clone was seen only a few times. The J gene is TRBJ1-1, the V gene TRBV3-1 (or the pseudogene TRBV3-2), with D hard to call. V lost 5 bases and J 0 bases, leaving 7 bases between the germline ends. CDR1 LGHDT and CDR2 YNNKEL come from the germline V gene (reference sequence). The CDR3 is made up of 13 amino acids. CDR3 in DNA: TGTGCCAGCAGCAGTAGAATGAACACTGAAGCTTTCTTT. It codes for CASSSRMNTEAFF.

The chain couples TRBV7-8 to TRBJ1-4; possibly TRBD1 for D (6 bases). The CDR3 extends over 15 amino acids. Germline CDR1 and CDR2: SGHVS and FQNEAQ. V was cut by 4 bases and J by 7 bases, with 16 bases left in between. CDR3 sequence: CASSSAGTYLEKLFF. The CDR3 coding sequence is TGTGCCAGCAGCTCTGCCGGGACATACCTTGAAAAACTGTTTTTT.

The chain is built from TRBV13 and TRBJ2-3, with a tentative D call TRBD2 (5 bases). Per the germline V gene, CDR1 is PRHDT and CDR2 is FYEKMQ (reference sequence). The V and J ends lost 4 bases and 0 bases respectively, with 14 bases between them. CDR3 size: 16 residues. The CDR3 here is CASSSLGAGSTDTQYF. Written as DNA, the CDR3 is TGTGCCAGCAGCTCCCTGGGAGCCGGGAGCACAGATACGCAGTATTTT.

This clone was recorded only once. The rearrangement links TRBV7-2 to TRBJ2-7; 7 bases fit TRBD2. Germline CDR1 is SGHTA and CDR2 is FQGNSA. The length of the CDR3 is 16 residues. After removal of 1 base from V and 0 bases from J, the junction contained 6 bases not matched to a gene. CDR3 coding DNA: TGTGCCAGCAGCTTAGGTTCCAGCGGGATCTCCTACGAGCAGTACTTC. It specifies CASSLGSSGISYEQYF.

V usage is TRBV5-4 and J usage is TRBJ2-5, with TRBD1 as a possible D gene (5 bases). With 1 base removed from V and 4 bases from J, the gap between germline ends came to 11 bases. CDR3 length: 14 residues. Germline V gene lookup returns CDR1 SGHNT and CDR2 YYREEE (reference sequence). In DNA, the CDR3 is TGTGCCAGCAGCTTGCAAGGGGTAGGAGAGACCCAGTACTTC. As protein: CASSLQGVGETQYF.

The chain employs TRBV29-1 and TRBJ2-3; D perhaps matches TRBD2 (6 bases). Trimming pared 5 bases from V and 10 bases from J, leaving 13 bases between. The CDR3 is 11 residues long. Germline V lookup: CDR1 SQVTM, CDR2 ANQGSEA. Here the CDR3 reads CSVWDSPSQYF. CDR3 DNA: TGCAGCGTTTGGGACTCCCCCTCGCAGTATTTT.

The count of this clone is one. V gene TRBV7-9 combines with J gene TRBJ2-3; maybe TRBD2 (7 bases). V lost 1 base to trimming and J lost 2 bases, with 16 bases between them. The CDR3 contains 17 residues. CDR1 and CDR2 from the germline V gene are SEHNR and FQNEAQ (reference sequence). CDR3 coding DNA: TGTGCCAGCAGCTTAGTGGAGTGGGGGGGCCTCACAGATACGCAGTATTTT. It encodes CASSLVEWGGLTDTQYF.

The CDR3 protein is CASSEQVNSPLHF. DNA of the CDR3: TGCGCCAGCAGTGAACAAGTCAATTCACCCCTCCACTTT. V usage is TRBV10-2 and J usage is TRBJ1-6; D call uncertain. This CDR3 region has 13 residues. Trimming cost V 3 bases and J 7 bases, with 7 bases left between them. Per germline, CDR1 WSHSY and CDR2 SAAADI.